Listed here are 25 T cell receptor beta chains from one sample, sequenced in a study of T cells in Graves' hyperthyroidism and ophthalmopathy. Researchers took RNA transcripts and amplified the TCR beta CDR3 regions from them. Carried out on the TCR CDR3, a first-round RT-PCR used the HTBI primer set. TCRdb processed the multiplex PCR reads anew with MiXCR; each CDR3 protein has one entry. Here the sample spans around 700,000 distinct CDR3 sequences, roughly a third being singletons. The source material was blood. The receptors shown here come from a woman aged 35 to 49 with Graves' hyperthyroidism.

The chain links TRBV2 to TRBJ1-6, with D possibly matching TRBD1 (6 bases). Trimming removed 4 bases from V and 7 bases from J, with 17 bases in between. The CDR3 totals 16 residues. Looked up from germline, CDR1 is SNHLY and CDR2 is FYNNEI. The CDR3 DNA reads TGTGCCAGCAGTGTTGTGACCCCCACAGGGAATTCACCCCTCCACTTT. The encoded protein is CASSVVTPTGNSPLHF.

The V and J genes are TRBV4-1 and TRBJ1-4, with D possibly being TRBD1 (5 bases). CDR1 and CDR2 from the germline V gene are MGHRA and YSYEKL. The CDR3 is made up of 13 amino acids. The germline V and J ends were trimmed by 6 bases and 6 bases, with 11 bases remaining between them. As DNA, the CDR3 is TGCGCCAGCAGAGGGACGGATTATGAAAAACTGTTTTTT. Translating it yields CASRGTDYEKLFF.

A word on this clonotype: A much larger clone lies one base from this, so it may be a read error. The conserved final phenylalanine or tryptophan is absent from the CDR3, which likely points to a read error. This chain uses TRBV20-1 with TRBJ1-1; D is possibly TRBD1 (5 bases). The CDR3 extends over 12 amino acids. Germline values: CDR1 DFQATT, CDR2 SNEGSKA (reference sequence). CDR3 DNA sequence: TGCAGCAGCCCAGGGTTGAACACTGAAGCTTTCATT. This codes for CSSPGLNTEAFI.

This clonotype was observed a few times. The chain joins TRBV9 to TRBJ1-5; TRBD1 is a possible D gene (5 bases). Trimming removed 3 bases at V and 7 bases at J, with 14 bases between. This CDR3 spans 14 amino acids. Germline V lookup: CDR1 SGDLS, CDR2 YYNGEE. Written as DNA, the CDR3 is TGTGCCAGCAGCGCAAATTGGGGCGACCAGCCCCAGCATTTT. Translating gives CASSANWGDQPQHF.

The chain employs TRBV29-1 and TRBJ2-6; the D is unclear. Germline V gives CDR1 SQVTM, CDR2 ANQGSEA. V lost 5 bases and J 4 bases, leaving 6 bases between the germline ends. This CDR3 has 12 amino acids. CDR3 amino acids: CSVFQGANVLTF. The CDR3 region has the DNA TGCAGCGTTTTCCAGGGGGCCAACGTCCTGACTTTC.

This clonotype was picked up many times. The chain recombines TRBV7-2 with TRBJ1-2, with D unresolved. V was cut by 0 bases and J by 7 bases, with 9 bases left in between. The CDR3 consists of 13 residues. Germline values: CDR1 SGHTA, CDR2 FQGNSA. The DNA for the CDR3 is TGTGCCAGCAGCTTAGCCACAGCAGTTGGCTACACCTTC. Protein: CASSLATAVGYTF.

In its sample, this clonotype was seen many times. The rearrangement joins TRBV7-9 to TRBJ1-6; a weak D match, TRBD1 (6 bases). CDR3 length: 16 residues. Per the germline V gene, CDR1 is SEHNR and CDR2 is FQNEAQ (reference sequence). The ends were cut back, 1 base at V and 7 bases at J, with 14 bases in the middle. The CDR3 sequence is CASSLVGQGKNSPLHF. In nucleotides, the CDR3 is TGTGCCAGCAGCTTAGTCGGGCAGGGGAAGAATTCACCCCTCCACTTT.

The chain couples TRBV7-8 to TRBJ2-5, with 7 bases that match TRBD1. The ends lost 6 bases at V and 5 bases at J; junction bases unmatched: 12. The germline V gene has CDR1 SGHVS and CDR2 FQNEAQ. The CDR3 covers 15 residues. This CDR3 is CASSAGGQASETQYF. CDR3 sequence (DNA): TGTGCCAGCAGTGCTGGCGGACAGGCTTCGGAGACCCAGTACTTC. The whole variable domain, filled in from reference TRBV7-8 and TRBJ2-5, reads GAGVSQSPRYKVAKRGQDVALRCDPISGHVSLFWYQQALGQGPEFLTYFQNEAQLDKSGLPSDRFFAERPEGSVSTLKIQRTQQEDSAVYLCASSAGGQASETQYFGPGTRLLVL.

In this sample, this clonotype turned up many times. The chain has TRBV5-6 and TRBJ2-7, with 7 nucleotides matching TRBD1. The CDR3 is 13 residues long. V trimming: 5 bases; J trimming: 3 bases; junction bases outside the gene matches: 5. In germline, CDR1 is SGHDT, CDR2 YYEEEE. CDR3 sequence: CASRSGTDYEQYF. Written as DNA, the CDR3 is TGTGCCAGCAGATCCGGGACAGACTACGAGCAGTACTTC.

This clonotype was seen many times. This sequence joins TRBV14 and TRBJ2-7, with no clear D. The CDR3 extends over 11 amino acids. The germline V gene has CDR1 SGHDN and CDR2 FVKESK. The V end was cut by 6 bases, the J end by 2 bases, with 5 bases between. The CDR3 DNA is TGTGCCAGCAGTCACACCTACGAGCAGTACTTC. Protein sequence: CASSHTYEQYF. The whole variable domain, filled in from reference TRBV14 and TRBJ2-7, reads EAGVTQFPSHSVIEKGQTVTLRCDPISGHDNLYWYRRVMGKEIKFLLHFVKESKQDESGMPNNRFLAERTGGTYSTLKVQPAELEDSGVYFCASSHTYEQYFGPGTRLTVT.

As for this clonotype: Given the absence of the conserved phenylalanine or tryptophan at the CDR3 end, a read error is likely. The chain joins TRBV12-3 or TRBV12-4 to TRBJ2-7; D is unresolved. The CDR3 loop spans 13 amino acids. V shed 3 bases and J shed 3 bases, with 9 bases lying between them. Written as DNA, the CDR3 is TGTGCCAGCAGTTTCTCATGGGACTACGAGCAGTACCTC. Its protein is CASSFSWDYEQYL.

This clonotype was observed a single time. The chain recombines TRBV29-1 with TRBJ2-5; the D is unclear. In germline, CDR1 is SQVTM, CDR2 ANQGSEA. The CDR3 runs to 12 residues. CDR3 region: CSEENREETQYF. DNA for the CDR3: TGCAGTGAGGAAAACCGGGAAGAGACCCAGTACTTC.

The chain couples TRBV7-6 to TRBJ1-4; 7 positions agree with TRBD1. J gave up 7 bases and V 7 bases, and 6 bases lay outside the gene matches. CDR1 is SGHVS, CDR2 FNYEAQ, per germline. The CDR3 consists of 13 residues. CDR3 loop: CASIGGLGEKLFF. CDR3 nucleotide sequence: TGTGCCAGCATAGGGGGCTTAGGTGAAAAACTGTTTTTT.

This CDR3 is CASSLDRRNSYEQYF. Written as DNA, the CDR3 is TGTGCCAGCAGCTTGGACAGGCGAAACTCCTACGAGCAGTACTTC. The J gene is TRBJ2-7, the V gene TRBV5-5; tentatively, D is TRBD1 (5 bases). Trimming pared 0 bases from V and 0 bases from J, leaving 10 bases between. The CDR3 contains 15 residues. Germline assignment: CDR1 SGHKS and CDR2 YYEKEE (reference sequence). Together with reference TRBV5-5 and TRBJ2-7, the CDR3 gives the full variable domain: DAGVTQSPTHLIKTRGQQVTLRCSPISGHKSVSWYQQVLGQGPQFIFQYYEKEERGRGNFPDRFSARQFPNYSSELNVNALLLGDSALYLCASSLDRRNSYEQYFGPGTRLTVT.

Here the CDR3 reads CASTVGSKSGYTF. As DNA, the CDR3 is TGTGCCAGCACCGTCGGGTCGAAAAGCGGCTACACCTTC. The chain joins TRBV24-1 to TRBJ1-2; D ambiguous. The ends were cut back, 11 bases at V and 8 bases at J, with 20 bases in the middle. Germline V gene lookup returns CDR1 KGHDR and CDR2 SFDVKD. The CDR3 is 13 residues long.

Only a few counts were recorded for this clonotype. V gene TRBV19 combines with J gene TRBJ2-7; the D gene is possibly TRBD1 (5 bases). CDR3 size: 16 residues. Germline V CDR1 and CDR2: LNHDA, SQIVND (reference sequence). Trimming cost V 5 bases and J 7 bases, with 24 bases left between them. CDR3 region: CASSPSVDTFLLEQYF. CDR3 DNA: TGTGCCAGTAGTCCCAGTGTGGACACTTTCCTTTTGGAGCAGTACTTC.

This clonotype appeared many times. The CDR3, as DNA: TGTGCCAGCAGCTTAGTAGCAGCGGGCGGGTGGGGTGGATCACCCCTCCACTTT. Protein: CASSLVAAGGWGGSPLHF. The chain recombines TRBV7-2 with TRBJ1-6; D ambiguous. The germline V gene encodes CDR1 SGHTA and CDR2 FQGNSA. The CDR3 runs to 18 residues. With 1 base removed from V and 10 bases from J, the gap between germline ends came to 23 bases.

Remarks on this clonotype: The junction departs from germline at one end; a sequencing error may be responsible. For the CDR3, the DNA is TGCAGCGTTGAAGAGATTAGGGGAACCGGGGAGCTGTCTTGG. Translated, it gives CSVEEIRGTGELSW. The chain employs TRBV29-1 and TRBJ2-2; D tentatively reads TRBD1 or TRBD2 (5 bases each). The CDR3 has 14 amino acids. Germline assignment: CDR1 SQVTM and CDR2 ANQGSEA.

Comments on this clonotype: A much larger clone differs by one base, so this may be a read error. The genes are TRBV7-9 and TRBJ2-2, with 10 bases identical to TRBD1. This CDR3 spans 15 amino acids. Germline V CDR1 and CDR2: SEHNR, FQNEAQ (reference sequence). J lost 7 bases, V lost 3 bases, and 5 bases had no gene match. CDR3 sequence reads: CASSFAGTGVGELFF. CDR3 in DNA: TGTGCCAGCAGCTTTGCCGGGACAGGGGTCGGGGAGCTGTTTTTT.

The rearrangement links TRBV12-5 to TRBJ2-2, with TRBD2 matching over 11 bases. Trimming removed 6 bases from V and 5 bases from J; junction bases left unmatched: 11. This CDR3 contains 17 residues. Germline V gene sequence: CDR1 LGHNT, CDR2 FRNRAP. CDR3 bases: TGTGCTAGTGGCTTGCGTCTAGCGGGAGGACGGACCGGGGAGCTGTTTTTT. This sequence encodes CASGLRLAGGRTGELFF.

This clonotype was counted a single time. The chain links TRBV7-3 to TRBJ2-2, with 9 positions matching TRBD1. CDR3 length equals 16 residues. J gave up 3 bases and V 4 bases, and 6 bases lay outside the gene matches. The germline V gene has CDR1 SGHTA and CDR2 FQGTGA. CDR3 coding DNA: TGTGCCAGCAGCTATTTACAGGGGGCGGACACCGGGGAGCTGTTTTTT. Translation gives CASSYLQGADTGELFF.

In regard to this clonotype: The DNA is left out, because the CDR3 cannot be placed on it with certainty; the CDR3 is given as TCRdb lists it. CDR3 sequence reads: CAISEPYVLTFGAGTGELFF. This chain joins TRBV10-3 and TRBJ2-2; the table names TRBD1, a call not compared with the DNA. Per the germline V gene, CDR1 is ENHRY and CDR2 is SYGVKD. The CDR3 sequence runs 20 residues, both termini included.

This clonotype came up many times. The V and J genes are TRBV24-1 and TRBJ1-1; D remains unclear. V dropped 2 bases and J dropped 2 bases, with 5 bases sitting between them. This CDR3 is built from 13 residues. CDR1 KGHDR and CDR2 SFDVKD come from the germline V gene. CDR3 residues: CATSDYLNTEAFF. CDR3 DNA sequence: TGTGCCACCAGTGATTACCTAAACACTGAAGCTTTCTTT.

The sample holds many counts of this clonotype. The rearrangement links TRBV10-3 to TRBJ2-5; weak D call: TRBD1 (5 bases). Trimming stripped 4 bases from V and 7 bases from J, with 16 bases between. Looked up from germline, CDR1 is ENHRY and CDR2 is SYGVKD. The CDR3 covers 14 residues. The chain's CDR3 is CAISAQGGEGTQYF. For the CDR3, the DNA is TGTGCCATCAGTGCTCAGGGTGGCGAAGGGACCCAGTACTTC.

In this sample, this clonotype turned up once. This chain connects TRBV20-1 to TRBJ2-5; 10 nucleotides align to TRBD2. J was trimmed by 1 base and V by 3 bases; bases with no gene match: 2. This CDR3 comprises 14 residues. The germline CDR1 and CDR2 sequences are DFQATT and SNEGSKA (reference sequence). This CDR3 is CSASGLAVQETQYF. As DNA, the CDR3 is TGCAGTGCTAGCGGACTAGCGGTCCAAGAGACCCAGTACTTC.